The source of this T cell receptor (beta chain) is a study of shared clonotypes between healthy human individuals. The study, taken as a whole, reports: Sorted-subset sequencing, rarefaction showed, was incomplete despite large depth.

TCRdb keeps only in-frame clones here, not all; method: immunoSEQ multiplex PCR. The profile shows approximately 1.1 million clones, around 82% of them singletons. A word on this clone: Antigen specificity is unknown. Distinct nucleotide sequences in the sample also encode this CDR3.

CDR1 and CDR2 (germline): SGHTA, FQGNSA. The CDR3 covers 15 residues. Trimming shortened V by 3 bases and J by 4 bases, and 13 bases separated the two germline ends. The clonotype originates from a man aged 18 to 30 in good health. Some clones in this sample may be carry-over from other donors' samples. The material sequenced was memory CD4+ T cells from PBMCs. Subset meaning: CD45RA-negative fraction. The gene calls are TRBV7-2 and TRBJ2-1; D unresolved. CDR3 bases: TGTGCCAGCAGCTTGGTCGGGTTCACTTACAATGAGCAGTTCTTC. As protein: CASSLVGFTYNEQFF. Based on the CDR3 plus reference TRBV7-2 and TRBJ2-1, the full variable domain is GAGVSQSPSNKVTEKGKDVELRCDPISGHTALYWYRQSLGQGLEFLIYFQGNSAPDKSGLPSDRFSAERTGGSVSTLTIQRTQQEDSAVYLCASSLVGFTYNEQFFGPGTRLTVL.